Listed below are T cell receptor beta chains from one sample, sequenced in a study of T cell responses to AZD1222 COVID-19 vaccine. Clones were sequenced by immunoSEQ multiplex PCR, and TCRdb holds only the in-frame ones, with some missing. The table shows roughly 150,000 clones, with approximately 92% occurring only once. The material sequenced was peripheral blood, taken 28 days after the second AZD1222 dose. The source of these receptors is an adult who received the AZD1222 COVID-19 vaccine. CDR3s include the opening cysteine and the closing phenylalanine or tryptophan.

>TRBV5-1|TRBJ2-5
CASSIAAIQETQYF
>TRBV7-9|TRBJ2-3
CASSLDGTGPLDTQYF
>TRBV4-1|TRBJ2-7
CASSRGMGSPYEQYF
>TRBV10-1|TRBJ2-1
CASRRSSGTYNEQFF
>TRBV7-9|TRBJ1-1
CASSLGQGMNTEAFF
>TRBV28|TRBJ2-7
CASSRMPGNSYEQYF
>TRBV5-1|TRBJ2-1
CASSWGVGGGDEQFF
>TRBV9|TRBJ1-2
CASSAMTGFSEYGYTF
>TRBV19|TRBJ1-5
CASSMLGRGGNQPQHF
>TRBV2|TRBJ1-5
CASSHGGQNQPQHF
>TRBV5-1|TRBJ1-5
CASPTSGLCNQPQHF
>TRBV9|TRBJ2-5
CASSVERLAGGGSEETQYF
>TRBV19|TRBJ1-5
CASRSKGAGSNQPQHF
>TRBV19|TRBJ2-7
CASSIPGAPYEQYF
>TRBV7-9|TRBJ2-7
CASSRTTGPTYEQYF
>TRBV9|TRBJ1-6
CASSVAGVDSPLHF
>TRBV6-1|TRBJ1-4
CASSERGWGTTNEKLFF
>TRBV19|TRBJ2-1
CASSIRGADSYNEQFF
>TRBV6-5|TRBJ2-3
CASSLQGQGTDTQYF
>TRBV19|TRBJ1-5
CASSASIGQQYSNQPQHF
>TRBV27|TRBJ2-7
CASSVGQEYGYEQYF
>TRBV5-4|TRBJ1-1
CASNAQDMNTEAFF
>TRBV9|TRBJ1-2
CASSVEQGATGYTF
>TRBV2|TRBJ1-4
CASVPLGFSDATNEKLFF
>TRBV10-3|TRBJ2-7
CAISEGGGFYEQYF
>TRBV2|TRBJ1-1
CASRPTGAWTEAFF
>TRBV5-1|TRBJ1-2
CASSWGTGRDGYTF
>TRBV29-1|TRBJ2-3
CSAQGRVGTDTQYF
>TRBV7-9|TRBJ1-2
CASSRTGGNGYTF
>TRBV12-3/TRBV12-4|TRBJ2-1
CASSSLYNEQFF
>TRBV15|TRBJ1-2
CATSREWTDYGYTF
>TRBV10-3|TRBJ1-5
CAISVEGLGQPQHF
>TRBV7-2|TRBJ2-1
CASLGGSSYNEQFF
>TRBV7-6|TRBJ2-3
CASSLMGTSGSTDTQYF
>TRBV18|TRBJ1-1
CASSRRGGLNTEAFF
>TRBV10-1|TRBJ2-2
CATGGQRTGRAGELFF
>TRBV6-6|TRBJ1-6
CASSYSTGVPHF
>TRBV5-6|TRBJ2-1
CASSVSEVSGQFF
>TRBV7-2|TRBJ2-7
CASSLGAGRFYEQYF
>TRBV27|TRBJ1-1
CASSFRDSGRYTEAFF
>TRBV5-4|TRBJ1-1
CASSLVGQEAFF
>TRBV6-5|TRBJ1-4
CASSLSGGTNEKLFF
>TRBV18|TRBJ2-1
CASSPPGQGRKDEQFF
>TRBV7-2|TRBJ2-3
CASTGRVADTQYF
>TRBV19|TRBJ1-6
CASSILGGSPLHF
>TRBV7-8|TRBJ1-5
CASSLLSAQGGQPQHF
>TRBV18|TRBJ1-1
CASSPDRSVTEAFF